The rows below give T cell receptor beta chains drawn from one sample of a study of T cells in Graves' hyperthyroidism and ophthalmopathy. One entry per CDR3 protein, called by TCRdb with MiXCR from the multiplex PCR reads. The profile shows 470,000 or so distinct CDR3 sequences, around 20% of them singletons. The sequenced material came from blood. The receptors derive from a man between 18 and 35 years old with Graves' hyperthyroidism. Both conserved end residues are part of each CDR3. The order of the fields is D gene, CDR3 length, V gene, clone size, J gene, CDR3 DNA, CDR3 protein. D genes are given only for firm matches. A clone size is listed for some rows: how often the clone was seen (once, few, many), or a class if it is expanded.

>-|13|TRBV20-1|many|TRBJ1-1
TGCAGTGCTAGAGATCCAGGAAGGACTGAAGCTTTCTTT
CSARDPGRTEAFF
>-|12|TRBV7-9|many|TRBJ1-5
TGTGCCAGCAGCCAAGGGAGTCAGCCCCAGCATTTT
CASSQGSQPQHF
>-|16|TRBV28|many|TRBJ1-5
TGTGCCAGCGGCACTCTGGGGGGGGGGTCGAATCAGCCCCAGCATTTT
CASGTLGGGSNQPQHF
>-|14|TRBV12-3/TRBV12-4|-|TRBJ1-5
TGTGCCAGCAGTTCGAGACACGGCAATCAGCCCCAGCATTTT
CASSSRHGNQPQHF
>-|12|TRBV29-1|many|TRBJ1-2
TGCAGCGTTGAAGAAGGCAGCTATGGCTACACCTTC
CSVEEGSYGYTF
>-|17|TRBV12-3/TRBV12-4|few|TRBJ1-3
TGTGCCAGCAGCCGCTACTTAGGACCCTTCGGGAGAAGCACCATATATTTT
CASSRYLGPFGRSTIYF
>TRBD2|15|TRBV4-1|-|TRBJ2-7
TGCGCCAGCAGCGCACTAGCGGGAGTGCCCTACGAGCAGTACTTC
CASSALAGVPYEQYF
>-|17|TRBV6-5|many|TRBJ1-5
TGTGCCAGCAGTTACTCGGAACTTCGACAGATCAATCAGCCCCAGCATTTT
CASSYSELRQINQPQHF
>TRBD1|13|TRBV13|many|TRBJ1-2
TGTGCCAGCAGCTCACGACAGGGTAGAGGCTACACCTTC
CASSSRQGRGYTF
>TRBD1|13|TRBV6-1|many|TRBJ1-2
TGTGCCAGCAGTGGGGACAGGGTCGGAGGCTACACCTTC
CASSGDRVGGYTF
>TRBD1|14|TRBV2|-|TRBJ1-1
TGTGCCAGCCGGTTTGTGGCAGGGGGCACTGAAGCTTTCTTT
CASRFVAGGTEAFF
>-|14|TRBV12-3/TRBV12-4|many|TRBJ1-5
TGTGCCAGCAGAGATCAGGGAAGCAATCAGCCCCAGCATTTT
CASRDQGSNQPQHF
>-|14|TRBV11-2|many|TRBJ1-2
TGTGCCAGCAGCTCAAACATGAGGCCCTATGGCTACACCTTC
CASSSNMRPYGYTF
>TRBD2|18|TRBV11-1|few|TRBJ2-6
TGTGCCAGCAGCGTCCAGCGGGGGGGCCGGTTCGGGGCCAACGTCCTGACTTTC
CASSVQRGGRFGANVLTF
>-|13|TRBV20-1|many|TRBJ1-2
TGCAGTGCTAGTAGGCAGGGGAACTATGGCTACACCTTC
CSASRQGNYGYTF
>-|12|TRBV5-1|-|TRBJ2-7
TGCGCCAGCAGCTTGGAGGCAGATGTGATGTACTTC
CASSLEADVMYF
>-|15|TRBV15|many|TRBJ1-2
TGTGCCACCAGCAGAGATCAGGCCGGGCTCTATGGCTACACCTTC
CATSRDQAGLYGYTF
>-|15|TRBV2|many|TRBJ2-7
TGTGCCAGCAGGCCACCCCGGGACACTTCCTACGAGCAGTACTTC
CASRPPRDTSYEQYF
>-|13|TRBV18|many|TRBJ2-5
TGTGCCAGCTCACCATCAGGATTCGAGACCCAGTACTTC
CASSPSGFETQYF
>-|12|TRBV27|many|TRBJ1-6
TGTGCCAGCAGTTTACTGAATTCACCCCTCCACTTT
CASSLLNSPLHF
>-|15|TRBV4-1|-|TRBJ2-2
TGCGCCAGCAGCCAAGATCTCGTCCCGACCGGGGAGCTGTTTTTT
CASSQDLVPTGELFF
>-|13|TRBV30|many|TRBJ1-1
TGTGCCTGGAGTCGACAGTCAAACACTGAAGCTTTCTTT
CAWSRQSNTEAFF
>-|13|TRBV2|many|TRBJ1-2
TGTGCCAGCAGTCCCCCGGGGAGTAGTGGCTACACCTTC
CASSPPGSSGYTF
>-|14|TRBV13|many|TRBJ2-7
TGTGCCAGCAGCCCTTGGGCACGAGGGGTCGAACAGTACTTC
CASSPWARGVEQYF
>-|14|TRBV9|many|TRBJ1-1
TGTGCCAGCAGTCCCTATGCACCGAACACTGAAGCTTTCTTT
CASSPYAPNTEAFF
>TRBD1|13|TRBV6-1|many|TRBJ1-5
TGTGCCAGCAGATCACAGGGGACTCAGCCCCAGCATTTT
CASRSQGTQPQHF
>-|12|TRBV18|many|TRBJ2-5
TGTGCCAGCTCCCGGGACAAAGGGACCCAGTACTTC
CASSRDKGTQYF
>-|15|TRBV6-5|-|TRBJ1-1
TGTGCCAGCAGTTCCTCCCCGTCAGGGATGGATGAAGCTTTCTTT
CASSSSPSGMDEAFF
>-|16|TRBV12-3/TRBV12-4|many|TRBJ1-1
TGTGCCAGCAGTTTTGCATTCGGGGAAGGCGACACTGAAGCTTTCTTT
CASSFAFGEGDTEAFF
>-|12|TRBV6-1|-|TRBJ2-5
TGTGCCAGCGCCCCCGCAGGAAAGACCCAGTACTTC
CASAPAGKTQYF
>-|13|TRBV12-3/TRBV12-4|many|TRBJ1-2
TGTGCCAGCAGTTACCGGGGAATGGATGGCTACACCTTC
CASSYRGMDGYTF
>-|13|TRBV2|many|TRBJ2-2
TGTGCCAGCAGTTTTAAAGGCACCGGGGAGCTGTTTTTT
CASSFKGTGELFF
>-|12|TRBV20-1|-|TRBJ1-5
TGCAGTGCCACCACGACAAATCAGCCCCAGCATTTT
CSATTTNQPQHF
>TRBD1|15|TRBV24-1|-|TRBJ2-3
TGTGCCACCAGTGATTTAGACAGGGGAACAGATACGCAGTATTTT
CATSDLDRGTDTQYF
>-|14|TRBV6-2/TRBV6-3|many|TRBJ2-7
TGTGCCAGCAGTCGACGGAGCCTCTCCTACGAGCAGTACTTC
CASSRRSLSYEQYF
>TRBD1|18|TRBV20-1|-|TRBJ1-1
TGCAGTGCTTCAAAAAGTGGGGGACAGGGTACTGGGAACACTGAAGCTTTCTTT
CSASKSGGQGTGNTEAFF
>-|17|TRBV3-1|many|TRBJ2-7
TGTGCCAGCAGCCAAAACCCGAGAAGGACTACTTACTACGAGCAGTACTTC
CASSQNPRRTTYYEQYF
>TRBD1|14|TRBV6-1|many|TRBJ2-7
TGTGCCAGCAGTGGGGGACAGGTCCTGAACGAGCAGTACTTC
CASSGGQVLNEQYF
>-|15|TRBV5-1|-|TRBJ2-7
TGCGCCAGCAGCACCTACTCAGACATCTCCTACGAGCAGTACTTC
CASSTYSDISYEQYF
>-|14|TRBV5-6|-|TRBJ1-1
TGTGCCAGCAGCGCGGACAGTGGGGGAACTGAAGCTTTCTTT
CASSADSGGTEAFF
>TRBD2|20|TRBV4-2|few|TRBJ2-7
TGTGCCAGCAGCCCCCGGGGAGGGCCACGACGCGATTCAAATTCCTACGAGCAGTACTTC
CASSPRGGPRRDSNSYEQYF
>-|16|TRBV15|many|TRBJ1-3
TGTGCCACCAGCAGAGCCCCAGACAGAACTGGAAACACCATATATTTT
CATSRAPDRTGNTIYF
>-|11|TRBV30|many|TRBJ1-1
TGTGCCTGGAGTGTAAACCGGGGAGCTTTCTTT
CAWSVNRGAFF
>TRBD2|17|TRBV27|many|TRBJ2-1
TGTGCCAGCAGTTGGAGGTCGGGGCGGGGGGTATACAATGAGCAGTTCTTC
CASSWRSGRGVYNEQFF
>-|14|TRBV7-9|many|TRBJ1-1
TGTGCCAGCAGCTTACTAACCTCGCCGACTGAAGCTTTCTTT
CASSLLTSPTEAFF
>TRBD1|12|TRBV2|many|TRBJ2-7
TGTGCCAGCACCCTAGGGACAGGATTGCAGTACTTC
CASTLGTGLQYF
>-|17|TRBV11-3|many|TRBJ1-5
TGTGCCAGCAGCTTAGATTCGGGGCAGTCTAGCAATCAGCCCCAGCATTTT
CASSLDSGQSSNQPQHF
>TRBD2|15|TRBV12-3/TRBV12-4|many|TRBJ2-5
TGTGCCAGCAGCTACTTTAGCGGGGGGCAAGAGACCCAGTACTTC
CASSYFSGGQETQYF
>TRBD1|16|TRBV5-1|-|TRBJ1-1
TGCGCCAGCAGCTTGAGGAGAGGACAGGGTATGGAAGAAGCTTTCTTT
CASSLRRGQGMEEAFF
>-|16|TRBV11-2|-|TRBJ2-5
TGTGCCAGCAGAAAAAGGGGGGGAGAAAAAAACGAGACCCAGTACTTC
CASRKRGGEKNETQYF
>TRBD1|18|TRBV24-1|-|TRBJ1-3
TGTGCCACCAGTGAGTCCGGGACAGCCACCACCCCTGGAAACACCATATATTTT
CATSESGTATTPGNTIYF
>-|13|TRBV27|many|TRBJ1-1
TGTGCCAGCAGTTACTTCTTGAACACTGAAGCTTTCTTT
CASSYFLNTEAFF
>-|14|TRBV2|many|TRBJ2-5
TGTGCCAGCAGTAGTGGCAGCCCTCAAGAGACCCAGTACTTC
CASSSGSPQETQYF